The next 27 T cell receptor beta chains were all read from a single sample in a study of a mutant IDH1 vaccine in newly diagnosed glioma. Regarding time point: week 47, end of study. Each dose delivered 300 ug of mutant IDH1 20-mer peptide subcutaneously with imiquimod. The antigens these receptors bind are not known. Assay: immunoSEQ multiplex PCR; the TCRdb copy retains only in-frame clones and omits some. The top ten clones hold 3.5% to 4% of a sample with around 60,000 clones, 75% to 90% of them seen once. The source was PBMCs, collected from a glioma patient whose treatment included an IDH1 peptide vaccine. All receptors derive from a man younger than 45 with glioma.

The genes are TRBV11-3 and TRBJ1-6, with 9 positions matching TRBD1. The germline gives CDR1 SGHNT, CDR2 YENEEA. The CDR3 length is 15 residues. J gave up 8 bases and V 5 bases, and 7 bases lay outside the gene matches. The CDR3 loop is CASSVPRDRDSPLHF. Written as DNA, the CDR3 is TGTGCCAGCAGCGTCCCCCGGGACAGGGATTCACCCCTCCACTTT.

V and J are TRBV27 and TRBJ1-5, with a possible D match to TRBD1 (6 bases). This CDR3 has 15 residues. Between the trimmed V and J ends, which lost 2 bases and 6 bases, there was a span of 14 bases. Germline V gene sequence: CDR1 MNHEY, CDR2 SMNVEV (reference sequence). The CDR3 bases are TGTGCCAGCAGTTTAGCTTCAACAGGGTCTCAGCCCCAGCATTTT. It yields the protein CASSLASTGSQPQHF.

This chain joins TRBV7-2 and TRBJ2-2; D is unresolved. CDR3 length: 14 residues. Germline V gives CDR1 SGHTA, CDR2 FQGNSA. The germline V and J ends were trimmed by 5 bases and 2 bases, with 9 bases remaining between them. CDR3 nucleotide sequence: TGTGCCAGCAGCGCCGCCTTCAACACCGGGGAGCTGTTTTTT. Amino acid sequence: CASSAAFNTGELFF.

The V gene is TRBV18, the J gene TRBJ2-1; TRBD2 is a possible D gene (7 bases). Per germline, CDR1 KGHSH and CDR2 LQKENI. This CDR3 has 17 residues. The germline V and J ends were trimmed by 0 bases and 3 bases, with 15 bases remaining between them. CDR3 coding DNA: TGTGCCAGCTCACCACCGCTCGGGCGGGGGCGCTACAATGAGCAGTTCTTC. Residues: CASSPPLGRGRYNEQFF.

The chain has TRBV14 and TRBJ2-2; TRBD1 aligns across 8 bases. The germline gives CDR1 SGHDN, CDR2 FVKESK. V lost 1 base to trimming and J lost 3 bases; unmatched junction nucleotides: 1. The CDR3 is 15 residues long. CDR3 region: CASSQAQGDTGELFF. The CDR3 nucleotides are TGTGCCAGCAGCCAAGCACAGGGGGACACCGGGGAGCTGTTTTTT. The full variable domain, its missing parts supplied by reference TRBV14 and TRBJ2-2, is EAGVTQFPSHSVIEKGQTVTLRCDPISGHDNLYWYRRVMGKEIKFLLHFVKESKQDESGMPNNRFLAERTGGTYSTLKVQPAELEDSGVYFCASSQAQGDTGELFFGEGSRLTVL.

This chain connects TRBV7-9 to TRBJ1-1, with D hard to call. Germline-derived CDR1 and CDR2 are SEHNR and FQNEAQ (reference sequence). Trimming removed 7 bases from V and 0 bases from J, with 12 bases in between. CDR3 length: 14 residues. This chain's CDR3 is CASTGSPLNTEAFF. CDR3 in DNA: TGTGCCAGCACCGGAAGTCCCCTGAACACTGAAGCTTTCTTT.

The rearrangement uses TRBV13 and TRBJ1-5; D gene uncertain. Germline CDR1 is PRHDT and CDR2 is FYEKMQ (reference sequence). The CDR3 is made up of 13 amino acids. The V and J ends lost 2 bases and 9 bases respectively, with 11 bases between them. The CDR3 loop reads CASSLKVSGPQHF. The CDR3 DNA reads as TGTGCCAGCAGCTTAAAGGTCTCAGGGCCCCAGCATTTT.

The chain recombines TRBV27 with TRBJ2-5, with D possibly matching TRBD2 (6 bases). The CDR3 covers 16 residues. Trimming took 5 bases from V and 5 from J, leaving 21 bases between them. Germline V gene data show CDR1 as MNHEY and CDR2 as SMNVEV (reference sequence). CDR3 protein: CASSNRELSSGETQYF. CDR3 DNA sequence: TGTGCCAGCAGTAACCGGGAGTTAAGTTCCGGGGAGACCCAGTACTTC.

CDR3 amino acids: CASSAFWDRGTYEQYF. CDR3 DNA sequence: TGTGCCAGCAGTGCTTTCTGGGACAGGGGGACCTACGAGCAGTACTTC. The chain is built from TRBV2 and TRBJ2-7, with 11 bases that match TRBD1. The CDR3 runs to 16 residues. Germline values: CDR1 SNHLY, CDR2 FYNNEI. The V and J ends lost 4 bases and 2 bases, in that order; junction bases with no gene match: 7.

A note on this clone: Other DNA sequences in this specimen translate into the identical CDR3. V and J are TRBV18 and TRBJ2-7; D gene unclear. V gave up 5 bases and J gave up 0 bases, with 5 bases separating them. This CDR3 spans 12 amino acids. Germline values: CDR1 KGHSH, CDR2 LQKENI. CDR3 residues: CASSSSSYEQYF. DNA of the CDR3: TGTGCCAGCTCATCGAGCTCCTACGAGCAGTACTTC.

In nucleotides, the CDR3 is TGTGCCAGCAGCTTAGTCATGGGGACAGAATCTAACTATGGCTACACCTTC. As protein: CASSLVMGTESNYGYTF. The chain has TRBV11-2 and TRBJ1-2; 7 nucleotides match TRBD1. V lost 1 base to trimming and J lost 0 bases; unmatched junction nucleotides: 8. The CDR3 extends over 17 amino acids. From germline, CDR1 is SGHAT and CDR2 FQNNGV.

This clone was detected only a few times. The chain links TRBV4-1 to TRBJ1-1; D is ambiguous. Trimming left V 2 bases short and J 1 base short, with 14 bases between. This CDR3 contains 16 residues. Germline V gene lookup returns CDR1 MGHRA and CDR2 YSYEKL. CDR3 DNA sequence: TGCGCCAGCAGCCAAAGCCGACCCAACCAGAACACTGAAGCTTTCTTT. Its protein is CASSQSRPNQNTEAFF.

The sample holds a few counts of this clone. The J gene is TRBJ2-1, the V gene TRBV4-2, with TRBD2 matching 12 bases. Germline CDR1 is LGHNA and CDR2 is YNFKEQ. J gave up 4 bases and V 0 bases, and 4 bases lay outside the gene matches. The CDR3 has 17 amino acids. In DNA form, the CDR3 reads TGTGCCAGCAGCCAAGAGTCTAGCGGGGGGGGTTACAATGAGCAGTTCTTC. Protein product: CASSQESSGGGYNEQFF.

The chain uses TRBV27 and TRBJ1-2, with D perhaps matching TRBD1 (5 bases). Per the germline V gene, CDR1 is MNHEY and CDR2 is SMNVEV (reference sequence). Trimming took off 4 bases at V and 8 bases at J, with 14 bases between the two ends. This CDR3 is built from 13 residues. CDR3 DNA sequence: TGTGCCAGCAGTTGGGCCGGGACTCAAGGCTACACCTTC. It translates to CASSWAGTQGYTF.

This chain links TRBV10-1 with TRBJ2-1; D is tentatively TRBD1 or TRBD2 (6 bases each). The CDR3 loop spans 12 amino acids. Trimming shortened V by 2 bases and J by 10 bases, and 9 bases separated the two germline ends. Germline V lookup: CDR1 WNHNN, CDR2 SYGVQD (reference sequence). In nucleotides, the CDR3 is TGCGCCAGCAGTGAGCGGGGGACAGAGCAGTTCTTC. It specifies CASSERGTEQFF.

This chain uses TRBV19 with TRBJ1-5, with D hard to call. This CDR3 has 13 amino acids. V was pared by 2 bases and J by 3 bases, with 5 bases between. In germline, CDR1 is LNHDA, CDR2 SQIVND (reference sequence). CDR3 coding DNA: TGTGCCAGTAGTATATTCCCCAATCAGCCCCAGCATTTT. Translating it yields CASSIFPNQPQHF.

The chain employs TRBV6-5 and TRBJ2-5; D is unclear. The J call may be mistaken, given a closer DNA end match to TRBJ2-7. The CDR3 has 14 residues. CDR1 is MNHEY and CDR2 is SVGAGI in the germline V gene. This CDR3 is CASSPSRLSYEQYF. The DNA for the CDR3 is TGTGCCAGCAGCCCTTCGAGATTATCCTACGAGCAGTACTTC.

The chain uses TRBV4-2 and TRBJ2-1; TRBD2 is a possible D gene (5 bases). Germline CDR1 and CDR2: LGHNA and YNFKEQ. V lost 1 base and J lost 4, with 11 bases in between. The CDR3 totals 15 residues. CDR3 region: CASSQAGRGYNEQFF. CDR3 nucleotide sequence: TGTGCCAGCAGCCAAGCAGGACGGGGATACAATGAGCAGTTCTTC.

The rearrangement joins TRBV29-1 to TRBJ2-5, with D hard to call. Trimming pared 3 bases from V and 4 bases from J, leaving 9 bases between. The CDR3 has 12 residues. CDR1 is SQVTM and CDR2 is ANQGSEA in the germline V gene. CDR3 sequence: CSVEGISETQYF. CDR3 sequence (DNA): TGCAGCGTTGAGGGAATCTCAGAGACCCAGTACTTC.

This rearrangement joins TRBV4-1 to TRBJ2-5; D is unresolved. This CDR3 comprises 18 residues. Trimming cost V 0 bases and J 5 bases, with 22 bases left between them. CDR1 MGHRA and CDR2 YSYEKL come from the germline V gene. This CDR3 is CASSQEGQRTDLVETQYF. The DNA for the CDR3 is TGCGCCAGCAGCCAAGAGGGCCAGAGGACCGATCTAGTGGAGACCCAGTACTTC.

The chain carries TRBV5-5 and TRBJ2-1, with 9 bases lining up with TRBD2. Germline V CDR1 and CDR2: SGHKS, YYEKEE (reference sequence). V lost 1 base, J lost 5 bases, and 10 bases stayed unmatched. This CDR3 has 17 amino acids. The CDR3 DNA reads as TGTGCCAGCAGCTTGTCGCTTCGACTAGCGGTTCACAATGAGCAGTTCTTC. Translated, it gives CASSLSLRLAVHNEQFF.

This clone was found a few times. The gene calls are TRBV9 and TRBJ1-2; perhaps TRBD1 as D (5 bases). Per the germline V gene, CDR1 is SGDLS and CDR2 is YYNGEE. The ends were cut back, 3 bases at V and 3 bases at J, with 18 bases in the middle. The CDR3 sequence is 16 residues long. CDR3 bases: TGTGCCAGCAGCGGAGGGATGAGGGGCGTGGACTATGGCTACACCTTC. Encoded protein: CASSGGMRGVDYGYTF.

The CDR3 DNA sequence: TGTGCCAGCACTTTTAGCGGGGAAGGCTGGCTATGGGACTATGGCTACACCTTC. Encoded protein: CASTFSGEGWLWDYGYTF. The V call is TRBV28, the J call TRBJ1-2; no firm D call. V was clipped by 7 bases and J by 3 bases, with 27 bases between them. The V gene's germline CDR1 is MDHEN and CDR2 SYDVKM. CDR3 length: 18 residues.

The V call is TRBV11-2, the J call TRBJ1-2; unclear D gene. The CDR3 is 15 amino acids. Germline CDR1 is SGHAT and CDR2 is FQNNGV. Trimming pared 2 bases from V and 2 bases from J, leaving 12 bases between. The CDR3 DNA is TGTGCCAGCAGCTTATTCTTCCGCAGGAACTATGGCTACACCTTC. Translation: CASSLFFRRNYGYTF. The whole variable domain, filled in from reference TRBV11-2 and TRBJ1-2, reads EAGVAQSPRYKIIEKRQSVAFWCNPISGHATLYWYQQILGQGPKLLIQFQNNGVVDDSQLPKDRFSAERLKGVDSTLKIQPAKLEDSAVYLCASSLFFRRNYGYTFGSGTRLTVV.

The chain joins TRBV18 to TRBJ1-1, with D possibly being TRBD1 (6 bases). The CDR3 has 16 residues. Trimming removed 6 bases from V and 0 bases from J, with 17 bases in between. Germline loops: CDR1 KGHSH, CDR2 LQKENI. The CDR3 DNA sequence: TGTGCCAGCTCGCACGCTTGGACAGCAGTGAACACTGAAGCTTTCTTT. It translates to CASSHAWTAVNTEAFF.

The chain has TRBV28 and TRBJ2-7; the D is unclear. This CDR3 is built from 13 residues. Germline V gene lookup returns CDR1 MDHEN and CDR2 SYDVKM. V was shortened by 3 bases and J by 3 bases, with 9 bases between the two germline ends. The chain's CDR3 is CASSFPGFYEQYF. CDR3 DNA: TGTGCCAGCAGTTTTCCGGGTTTCTACGAGCAGTACTTC.

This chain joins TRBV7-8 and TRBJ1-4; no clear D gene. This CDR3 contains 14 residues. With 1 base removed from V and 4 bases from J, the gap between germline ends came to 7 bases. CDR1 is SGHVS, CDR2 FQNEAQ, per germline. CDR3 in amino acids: CASSLGTFNEKLFF. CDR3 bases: TGTGCCAGCAGCTTAGGAACGTTTAATGAAAAACTGTTTTTT.